These 27 T cell receptor beta chains were all obtained from the same sample, sequenced in a study of blood T cell repertoires in COVID-19. TCRdb keeps only in-frame clones here, not all; method: immunoSEQ multiplex PCR. Among tens of thousands of clones listed, 88% were seen once. Sequenced input: peripheral blood. The source is a man in his 60s with COVID-19, enrolled during active disease.

This chain links TRBV7-8 with TRBJ1-2; perhaps TRBD1 as D (6 bases). This CDR3 has 16 residues. V lost 4 bases and J lost 0, with 15 bases in between. The germline CDR1 and CDR2 sequences are SGHVS and FQNEAQ. CDR3 DNA: TGTGCCAGCAGCTCAGAGGGGGACACCTCTAACTATGGCTACACCTTC. Its translation: CASSSEGDTSNYGYTF.

This chain joins TRBV15 and TRBJ2-3; 12 bases line up with TRBD2. V was pared by 5 bases and J by 5 bases, with 14 bases of the junction left unmatched. In germline, CDR1 is LNHNV, CDR2 YYDKDF (reference sequence). The CDR3 totals 18 residues. The CDR3 here is CATSAPRLAGEHVDTQYF. CDR3 in DNA: TGTGCCACCAGCGCCCCCAGACTAGCGGGGGAGCACGTAGATACGCAGTATTTT.

The chain employs TRBV2 and TRBJ1-1, with D possibly TRBD1 on 6 matching bases. The V gene lost 6 bases and the J gene lost 1 base, with 9 bases spanning the gap. Germline CDR1 reads SNHLY; CDR2 reads FYNNEI. The CDR3 has 13 residues. The CDR3, as DNA: TGTGCCAGCAGACAGGGAGCGAACACTGAAGCTTTCTTT. Its protein is CASRQGANTEAFF.

The CDR3 sequence: CASSSDPNTEAFF. CDR3 bases: TGTGCCAGCAGCAGCGATCCCAACACTGAAGCTTTCTTT. This chain joins TRBV5-6 and TRBJ1-1; no clear D. Germline V CDR1 and CDR2: SGHDT, YYEEEE. The CDR3 extends over 13 amino acids. With 4 bases removed from V and 2 bases from J, the gap between germline ends came to 9 bases.

In this sample, this clone turned up once. This chain connects TRBV29-1 to TRBJ1-1, with unresolved D. With 0 bases removed from V and 4 bases from J, the gap between germline ends came to 6 bases. Germline CDR1 reads SQVTM; CDR2 reads ANQGSEA. There are 12 residues in the CDR3. The CDR3 DNA follows: TGCAGCGTTGAAGAGACGGGCACTGAAGCTTTCTTT. Protein product: CSVEETGTEAFF.

This chain joins TRBV6-4 and TRBJ1-2, with 11 bases lining up with TRBD1. The CDR3 covers 13 residues. Trimming at V came to 6 bases and at J to 6 bases, leaving 3 bases not matched to a gene. The germline gives CDR1 MRHNA, CDR2 SNTAGT. The CDR3 bases are TGTGCCAGCAGACGGACAGGGGGCGATGGCTACACCTTC. Translated: CASRRTGGDGYTF.

This chain connects TRBV2 to TRBJ2-7; TRBD2 matches 7 bases. Germline CDR1 and CDR2: SNHLY and FYNNEI. Trimming at V came to 5 bases and at J to 7 bases, leaving 14 bases not matched to a gene. There are 15 residues in the CDR3. The CDR3 reads CASSISTAGPGEQYF. The CDR3, as DNA: TGTGCCAGCAGTATATCGACAGCGGGGCCGGGGGAGCAGTACTTC.

This clone was found once. This chain joins TRBV5-4 and TRBJ2-1, with 10 nucleotides matching TRBD2. Trimming removed 4 bases from V and 4 bases from J; junction bases left unmatched: 8. Germline assignment: CDR1 SGHNT and CDR2 YYREEE (reference sequence). The CDR3 runs 16 residues. The CDR3 loop reads CASSRMTSGQYNEQFF. CDR3 bases: TGTGCCAGCAGCCGAATGACTAGCGGGCAATACAATGAGCAGTTCTTC.

The chain has TRBV5-1 and TRBJ2-7, with 8 bases fitting TRBD1. With 5 bases clipped from V and 6 bases from J, the junction kept 13 bases outside the gene matches. Germline V gene sequence: CDR1 SGHRS, CDR2 YFSETQ. CDR3 size: 15 residues. CDR3 sequence (DNA): TGCGCCAGCAGTTGGAACGGACAGGGTTCATCCGAGCAGTACTTC. Protein sequence: CASSWNGQGSSEQYF.

This clone appeared once. The genes are TRBV4-2 and TRBJ2-2; TRBD2 agrees at 9 bases. The CDR3 length is 16 residues. Germline CDR1 LGHNA, CDR2 YNFKEQ. The V and J ends lost 5 bases and 3 bases, in that order; junction bases with no gene match: 7. The CDR3 is CASSSLAGSDTGELFF. The CDR3, as DNA: TGTGCCAGCAGCTCCCTAGCGGGATCGGACACCGGGGAGCTGTTTTTT.

This clone was seen a few times. The V call is TRBV7-2, the J call TRBJ2-1; 11 nucleotides agree with TRBD2. CDR3 length equals 18 residues. V was pared by 4 bases and J by 4 bases, with 12 bases of the junction left unmatched. In germline, CDR1 is SGHTA, CDR2 FQGNSA. CDR3: CASSSGGLAGGIYNEQFF. CDR3 nucleotides: TGTGCCAGCAGCTCAGGTGGGCTAGCGGGAGGTATTTACAATGAGCAGTTCTTC.

The rearrangement links TRBV5-4 to TRBJ2-7; maybe TRBD1 (5 bases). CDR1 SGHNT and CDR2 YYREEE come from the germline V gene (reference sequence). V was trimmed by 4 bases and J by 2 bases, leaving 16 bases between them. The CDR3 is 15 amino acids. The DNA for the CDR3 is TGTGCCAGCAGCGCCGACCAGGGCCGAGCCTACGAGCAGTACTTC. Residues: CASSADQGRAYEQYF.

The rearrangement links TRBV30 to TRBJ1-2; 7 bases are shared with TRBD1. Germline V gives CDR1 GTSNPN, CDR2 SVGIG (reference sequence). The CDR3 is made up of 14 amino acids. V trimming: 5 bases; J trimming: 4 bases; junction bases outside the gene matches: 10. CDR3 region: CAWRVQGTGYGYTF. CDR3 DNA: TGTGCCTGGCGCGTACAGGGGACTGGCTATGGCTACACCTTC.

The chain links TRBV12-3 or TRBV12-4 to TRBJ1-2; the match to TRBD1 covers 10 bases. The CDR3 length is 13 residues. The junction had 3 bases not matched to a gene; V was cut back by 3 bases and J by 8 bases. CDR3 in DNA: TGTGCCAGCAGTTTCGGGACAGGGGTCGGCTACACCTTC. Protein product: CASSFGTGVGYTF.

The chain links TRBV5-1 to TRBJ2-5; D perhaps matches TRBD1 (6 bases). Trimming took off 3 bases at V and 5 bases at J, with 14 bases between the two ends. CDR1 is SGHRS and CDR2 is YFSETQ in the germline V gene. The CDR3 has 14 amino acids. In nucleotides, the CDR3 is TGCGCCAGCAGCTCGCAGGGGCTATTGGAGACCCAGTACTTC. It encodes CASSSQGLLETQYF.

The genes are TRBV7-8 and TRBJ2-2; 14 nucleotides agree with TRBD2. Germline V gene lookup returns CDR1 SGHVS and CDR2 FQNEAQ. The trim removed 5 bases at V and 10 bases at J, leaving 9 bases unmatched. The CDR3 is made up of 16 amino acids. The CDR3 DNA follows: TGTGCCAGCAGCCGCGGGACTAGCGGGAGTGAGGAGGAGCTGTTTTTT. It codes for CASSRGTSGSEEELFF.

The gene calls are TRBV2 and TRBJ2-3; weak D call: TRBD2 (6 bases). The V end lost 9 bases, the J end lost 2 bases, and 15 bases lay between the germline ends. This CDR3 is built from 14 residues. Germline-derived CDR1 and CDR2 are SNHLY and FYNNEI. The CDR3 protein is CASKRGRPTDTQYF. The CDR3 DNA is TGTGCCAGTAAGAGAGGGAGGCCCACAGATACGCAGTATTTT.

The chain joins TRBV20-1 to TRBJ2-3; D possibly corresponds to TRBD2 (5 bases). CDR1 DFQATT and CDR2 SNEGSKA come from the germline V gene (reference sequence). The CDR3 consists of 16 residues. V lost 3 bases and J 4 bases, leaving 20 bases between the germline ends. The CDR3 loop is CSASWWKSGWSDTQYF. CDR3 coding DNA: TGCAGTGCTAGTTGGTGGAAGAGCGGTTGGTCAGATACGCAGTATTTT.

The V gene is TRBV6-6, the J gene TRBJ2-7, with 7 bases lining up with TRBD1. J was trimmed by 5 bases and V by 6 bases; bases with no gene match: 7. The CDR3 consists of 13 residues. Looked up from germline, CDR1 is MNHNY and CDR2 is SVGAGI (reference sequence). The CDR3: CASSQTGDHEQYF. The CDR3 DNA is TGTGCCAGCAGCCAAACAGGGGACCACGAGCAGTACTTC.

V usage is TRBV6-4 and J usage is TRBJ1-3, with TRBD1 identical over 8 bases. V dropped 6 bases and J dropped 4; count of bases not matched to a gene: 5. This CDR3 is built from 14 residues. Germline V gives CDR1 MRHNA, CDR2 SNTAGT. The CDR3 sequence: CASRVWDRGNTIYF. Here the CDR3 DNA reads TGTGCCAGCAGGGTCTGGGACAGGGGAAACACCATATATTTT.

The chain combines TRBV2 with TRBJ2-5; 10 nucleotides match TRBD1. The germline V gene has CDR1 SNHLY and CDR2 FYNNEI. This CDR3 comprises 15 residues. V dropped 5 bases and J dropped 4; count of bases not matched to a gene: 7. CDR3 nucleotide sequence: TGTGCCAGCAGTCCCCGAAGGACAGGGGGAGAGACCCAGTACTTC. It encodes CASSPRRTGGETQYF.

The rearrangement uses TRBV28 and TRBJ1-2; D call uncertain. Trimming took 5 bases from V and 1 from J, leaving 11 bases between them. The CDR3 length is 14 residues. Per germline, CDR1 MDHEN and CDR2 SYDVKM. The CDR3 region has the DNA TGTGCCAGCAGTGATTACAGCCGTAACTATGGCTACACCTTC. Translating gives CASSDYSRNYGYTF.

The chain uses TRBV7-2 and TRBJ2-2; D is unclear. The length of the CDR3 is 15 residues. Germline values: CDR1 SGHTA, CDR2 FQGNSA. V lost 0 bases, J lost 0 bases, and 5 bases lay in between. CDR3 loop: CASSLAGPNTGELFF. DNA for the CDR3: TGTGCCAGCAGCTTAGCGGGCCCGAACACCGGGGAGCTGTTTTTT.

The V gene is TRBV5-4, the J gene TRBJ2-5; TRBD2 is a possible D gene (6 bases). Germline lookup yields CDR1 SGHNT and CDR2 YYREEE (reference sequence). The CDR3 has 16 amino acids. V gave up 0 bases and J gave up 3 bases, with 15 bases separating them. DNA of the CDR3: TGTGCCAGCAGCTTGGAAGCAGGGAGGAAAGAAGAGACCCAGTACTTC. Amino acids: CASSLEAGRKEETQYF.

The chain employs TRBV7-9 and TRBJ2-7, with 9 nucleotides matching TRBD1. The V segment lost 5 bases and the J segment 5 bases; nucleotides outside the gene matches: 10. The CDR3 has 15 amino acids. Germline V gene lookup returns CDR1 SEHNR and CDR2 FQNEAQ (reference sequence). In nucleotides, the CDR3 is TGTGCCAGCAGCCCTCGGACAGGGGAAGGAAACGAGCAGTACTTC. Its protein product is CASSPRTGEGNEQYF.

This chain uses TRBV6-5 with TRBJ1-6; D is unclear. Germline lookup yields CDR1 MNHEY and CDR2 SVGAGI. The V gene lost 4 bases and the J gene lost 14 bases, with 15 bases spanning the gap. The CDR3 is 13 amino acids. This CDR3 reads CASSLREFGALHF. Here the CDR3 DNA reads TGTGCCAGCAGTTTGCGGGAATTTGGGGCCCTCCACTTT.

The chain combines TRBV6-5 with TRBJ1-1; TRBD1 might be the D (5 bases). The CDR3 has 11 amino acids. Germline V gene lookup returns CDR1 MNHEY and CDR2 SVGAGI. Trimming left V 10 bases short and J 12 bases short, with 18 bases between. The CDR3 region has the DNA TGTGCCACCGAAATCCCCGGGACTTCTTTCTTT. It specifies CATEIPGTSFF.